The sequence of this T cell receptor beta chain was determined in a study of radiotherapy plus CTLA-4 blockade in lung cancer. Across the study: Overall, 18% of patients showed an objective response, while 25% to 35% attained disease control.

The table came from immunoSEQ multiplex PCR; TCRdb's copy has only in-frame clones and leaves some out. This sample has approximately 73,000 clones, with about nine tenths found just once. V lost 5 bases to trimming and J lost 6 bases, with 17 bases between them. CDR1 is SGHTA, CDR2 FQGNSA, per germline. The CDR3 consists of 15 residues. Study-wide results and limits: Radiotherapy with ipilimumab was followed by blood expansion of tumor-derived clones. Early blood T cell clone dynamics reportedly forecast response best, with interferon-beta.

Regarding this clone: What it recognizes is unknown.

Those with chemo-refractory metastatic non-small-cell lung cancer were treated with focal radiation combined with CTLA-4 blockade using ipilimumab. The V gene is TRBV7-2, the J gene TRBJ2-4; D call uncertain. The source material was peripheral blood, sampled from a patient treated with radiotherapy plus ipilimumab. The clonotype originates from a human donor with non-small cell lung cancer that progressed on radiotherapy plus ipilimumab. CDR3 residues: CASSLPPLPRNIQYF. CDR3 in DNA: TGTGCCAGCAGCCTTCCACCTTTGCCTAGAAACATTCAGTACTTC. The full variable domain, with the rest looked up from reference TRBV7-2 and TRBJ2-4, is GAGVSQSPSNKVTEKGKDVELRCDPISGHTALYWYRQSLGQGLEFLIYFQGNSAPDKSGLPSDRFSAERTGGSVSTLTIQRTQQEDSAVYLCASSLPPLPRNIQYFGAGTRLSVL.